This TCR beta chain appears in the sequencing data of a study of CD8+ T cells in alopecia areata listed by TCRdb under 2018. About the study as a whole: The treated patients, all with moderate-to-severe alopecia areata, were enrolled in an open-label pilot trial of oral tofacitinib given at 5 to 10 mg twice daily. Patients stayed on tofacitinib for 6 to 18 months and then had 6 months of follow-up off drug so that delayed response and recurrence could be assessed. In treated patients, disease severity was measured using the SALT score, which gives the percentage of scalp surface area affected. High-throughput TCRbeta sequencing was used to examine T cell clonal expansion in alopecia areata in both the C3H/HeJ mouse model and human patients. In humans, TCRbeta sequencing was performed on scalp tissue and on sorted CD4+ and CD8+ peripheral blood T cells from healthy controls and from patients with patchy or totalis/universalis alopecia areata. Biopsies were taken from tofacitinib-treated patients at baseline and again at 4 and 24 weeks into treatment, and several of those patients also had a later scalp biopsy. Scalp clonality was compared among normal scalp (n=4), patchy alopecia areata scalp (n=8), and alopecia totalis/universalis scalp (n=8). RNA came from the PAXgene miRNA kit for fixed scalp, the miRNeasy kit for PBMCs, and the RNeasy kit for mouse skin. TCRbeta CDR3 regions were amplified by immunoSEQ multiplex PCR with 35 Vbeta forward and 13 Jbeta reverse primers. Beyond this particular receptor, the publication reports: Scalp clonality and the number of expanded CD8+ clones among the top 100 scalp clones were significantly decreased by tofacitinib. Resident alphabeta T cells in normal human skin are also sequenced, complicating scalp TCR repertoire analysis, unlike mouse skin dominated by gammadelta T cells. Shared TCR sequences between patients were less evident than in mice, which may be partly attributable to HLA diversity in the patient population. Because the treated cohort was small and included a single nonresponder, larger studies are needed to assess links between baseline CD8+ expansion and response. Higher clonality and more expanded CD8+ clones were observed in lesional scalp than in normal scalp, particularly in alopecia totalis/universalis, a finding suggestive of antigenic drive. During tofacitinib treatment, many expanded lesional clones stuck around in both scalp and blood, and this persistence may partly explain why relapse happens after treatment is stopped.

Library construction relied on the immunoSEQ multiplex PCR assay. For TCR sequencing, RNA was extracted from every sample and reverse transcribed into cDNA to serve as template. SuperScript III was used to make first-strand cDNA, primed with a 2:1 mix of oligo-dT and random hexamers. A synthetic immune receptor repertoire was used to assess amplification bias, and residual bias was removed computationally. For the original study's pipeline: After raw reads were preprocessed to remove errors, the CDR3 was defined following IMGT conventions as running from the conserved cysteine to phenylalanine. To get clonality, Shannon entropy was normalized by log2 of the number of productive unique TCRs and the result was subtracted from 1. CD4 or CD8 identity of scalp clones was inferred by cross-referencing scalp TCRbeta sequences with sorted blood CD4 and CD8 repertoires. TCRdb obtained this table from immuneACCESS and retained in-frame rearrangements with V and J assigned. These tables miss some clones; where compared with another copy, unresolved V genes account for less than half of the shortfall, and the remainder is unexplained. From that table come the V and J calls and clone size; the DNA was used to work out D and trimming. The sample table contains 150,000 to 200,000 clones; only one count was recorded for about three fifths of them. The ten largest make up about 0.94% of the sample.

This clone came up a few times. It lacks a known antigen. No base qualities exist here, and no much larger clone lies one base off it. Taken from cysteine to phenylalanine, the CDR3 has 14 residues. Only CDR3 DNA remains: 42 bases, in frame from the first base. V is reduced by 1 base and J by 2 bases, leaving a spacing of 8 bases between them. The germline V gene (reference sequence) supplies CDR1 SEHNR and CDR2 FQNEAQ. What this sample's time point label stands for: about four weeks on oral tofacitinib. Per the publication, the treatment or condition label means: oral pan-JAK inhibitor, 5-10 mg twice daily. Peripheral blood and lesional scalp punch biopsies were obtained from patients with alopecia areata. PBMCs were isolated by density centrifugation and stained for CD3, CD4 and CD8, after which CD4+ and CD8+ T cells were sorted on a FACSAria.

The chain is encoded by TRBV7-9 joined to TRBJ1-2; 5 matching bases give a weak D call of TRBD1. The sequencing used CD4+ T cells sorted from blood, collected at week 4, from a patient treated with tofacitinib. This receptor was taken from a human donor with alopecia areata. This receptor carries the CDR3 CASSLGAGNYGYTF. The nucleotides are TGTGCCAGCAGCTTAGGGGCAGGGAACTATGGCTACACCTTC.